This TCR beta chain was sequenced for a study of T cell repertoires in cytomegalovirus infection (dated by TCRdb to 2018 to 2020). A note on the overall study: Recently identified HLA-C-restricted CMV epitopes, whose presentation resists viral immunomodulation, were targeted by peptide stimulations together with well-studied HLA-B-restricted epitopes. The HLA type of each donor mattered for the analysis, because public TCR beta signatures pointed to carriage of CMV infection along with the matching HLA type. General findings and caveats noted by the study authors: Cumulative frequency of public TCR beta family members discriminated carriers of CMV infection plus the relevant HLA type in this cohort and an independent approximately 360-donor cohort. The ex vivo response was dominated by HLA-C-restricted CMV-specific TCR beta clonotypes, and the single most frequent clonotype in two of eight donors was supplied by these HLA-C-restricted clonotypes.

This clonotype was counted a single time. Its binding antigen is unknown. Per-base quality was not reported, and no clone a single base away is much larger than it. One read alone is a weak basis. Instrument used: Illumina HiSeq 1500. TCRdb itself trimmed the public reads at Q25 with fastp, ran MiXCR and retained productive beta chains. Every CDR3 protein is listed once, alongside the most common genes and DNA of its rows. In this sample the table shows a few hundred thousand distinct CDR3 sequences, 40% of which occur a single time. Together, the top ten hold around 48% of the sample. The intended sense of this specimen's treatment or condition label: in vitro stimulation with specific CMV peptide epitopes to enrich CMV-specific T cells. The CDR3 goes from the cysteine to the phenylalanine over 17 residues. Of the read, only the CDR3 DNA is kept; its 51 bases are in frame from base 1. Unmatched junction bases come to 13, with V trimmed by 2 bases and J by 6 bases. Looking up the germline V gene yields CDR1 SGHDN and CDR2 FVKESK.

The receptor's source is a human donor in good health (CMV status not recorded). Some clones in this sample may be carry-over from other donors' samples. The rearrangement joined TRBV14 to TRBJ2-1; 7 central bases correspond to TRBD1. The sample consisted of cultured PBMCs, taken from culture after CMV antigen stimulation. The CDR3 sequence is CASSQSLTGWAPNEQFF. The DNA sequence is TGTGCCAGCAGCCAATCCCTGACAGGGTGGGCCCCCAATGAGCAGTTCTTC.